This T cell receptor (beta chain) appears in the sequencing data of a study of spatial heterogeneity in lung cancer. About the research overall: In the raw reads, each unique TCR and UMI combination was present more than ten times on average. Study findings and constraints: Compared with follow-up, resection was when ubiquitous expanded tumor TCRs appeared in blood more.

The presence of a unique molecular identifier marked each TCR cDNA molecule. TCRdb re-called the 5' RACE reads through MiXCR, storing one row per CDR3 protein. The sample lists approximately 49,000 distinct CDR3 sequences; about 5.8% were seen once. Ten or more counts support this clonotype. The antigen remains undetermined. The sample's time point: sample taken at primary tumor resection. No cell sorting; template was whole RNA from tumor, lung tissue or PBMC. V shed 0 bases, J shed 8 bases, and the junction held 4 bases outside the gene matches. CDR3 length equals 15 residues. Germline loops: CDR1 SGHRS, CDR2 YFSETQ.

The TCR sequence derives from a male donor with early-stage non-small cell lung cancer. This chain connects TRBV5-1 to TRBJ2-2; 10 bases are shared with TRBD2. The sample consisted of PBMCs, taken at surgery. The CDR3 bases are TGCGCCAGCAGCTTGGTCCTAGCGGGAGTTGGGGAGCTGTTTTTT. Its protein is CASSLVLAGVGELFF.